This TCR beta chain derives from a study of human T cells and chemical hapten exposure. Across the whole study: Each week of the roughly 25-week study, patients had diphenylcyclopropenone applied to the scalp.

This clonotype appeared many times. Its matching antigen is unknown. V gave up 4 bases and J gave up 8 bases; unmatched junction bases: 8. The length of the CDR3 is 14 residues. CDR1 is SGHRS and CDR2 is YFSETQ in the germline V gene. Findings and caveats of the study: Donors' alopecia may make their immune response differ from healthy people's.

The time point is: patch test 1, 2 weeks after DPC sensitization. Indicated treatment: therapeutic diphenylcyclopropenone sensitization with weekly scalp DPC. Total RNA was isolated from whole blood that had not been fractionated. TCRdb reanalysed the RACE reads using MiXCR and keeps one entry per CDR3 protein. The top ten clones hold roughly 24% of a sample with approximately 43,000 distinct CDR3 sequences, around 3.8% of them seen once. Sequenced material: whole blood, taken in connection with sensitization to the hapten diphenylcyclopropenone (DPC). The receptor's source is a man over 45 with alopecia areata. Some clones in this sample may be carry-over from other donors' samples. This chain uses TRBV5-1 with TRBJ2-1, with 8 nucleotides matching TRBD2. CDR3 in amino acids: CASSTERERDEQFF. Written as DNA, the CDR3 is TGCGCCAGCAGCACGGAGCGGGAGAGGGATGAGCAGTTCTTC.